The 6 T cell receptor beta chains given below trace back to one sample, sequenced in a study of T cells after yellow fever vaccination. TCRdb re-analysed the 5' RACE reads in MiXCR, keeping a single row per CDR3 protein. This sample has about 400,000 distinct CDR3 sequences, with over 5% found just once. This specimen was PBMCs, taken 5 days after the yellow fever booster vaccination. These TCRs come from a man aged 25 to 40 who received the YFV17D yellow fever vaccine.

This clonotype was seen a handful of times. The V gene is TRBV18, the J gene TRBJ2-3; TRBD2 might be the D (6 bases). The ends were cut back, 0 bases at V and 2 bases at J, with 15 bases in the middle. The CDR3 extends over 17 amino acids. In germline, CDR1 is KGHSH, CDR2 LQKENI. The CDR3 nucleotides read TGTGCCAGCTCACCACCGAGCCCGGGAGCGGCCACAGATACGCAGTATTTT. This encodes CASSPPSPGAATDTQYF.

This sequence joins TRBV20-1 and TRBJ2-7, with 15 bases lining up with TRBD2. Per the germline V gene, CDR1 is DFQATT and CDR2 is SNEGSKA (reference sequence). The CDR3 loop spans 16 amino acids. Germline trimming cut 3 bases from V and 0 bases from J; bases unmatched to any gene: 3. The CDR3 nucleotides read TGCAGTGCTAGTATGGGACTAGCGGGAGGCTCCTACGAGCAGTACTTC. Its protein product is CSASMGLAGGSYEQYF.

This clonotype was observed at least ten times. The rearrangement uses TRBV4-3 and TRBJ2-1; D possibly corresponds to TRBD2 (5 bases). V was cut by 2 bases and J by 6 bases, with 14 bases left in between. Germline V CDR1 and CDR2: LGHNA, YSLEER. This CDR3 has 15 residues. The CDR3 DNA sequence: TGCGCCAGCAGCCAAATACGAGGGCAGGCCAATGAGCAGTTCTTC. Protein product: CASSQIRGQANEQFF.

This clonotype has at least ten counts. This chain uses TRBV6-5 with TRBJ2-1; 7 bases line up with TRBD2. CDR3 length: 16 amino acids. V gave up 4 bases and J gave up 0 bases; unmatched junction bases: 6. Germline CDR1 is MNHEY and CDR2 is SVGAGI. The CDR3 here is CASSWEGSSSYNEQFF. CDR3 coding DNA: TGTGCCAGCAGTTGGGAGGGATCCAGCTCCTACAATGAGCAGTTCTTC.

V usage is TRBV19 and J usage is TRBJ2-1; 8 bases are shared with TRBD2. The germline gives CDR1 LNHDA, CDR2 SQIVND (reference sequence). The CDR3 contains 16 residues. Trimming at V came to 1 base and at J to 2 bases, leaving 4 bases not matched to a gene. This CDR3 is CASSIGNSGAYNEQFF. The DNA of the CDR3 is TGTGCCAGTAGTATAGGAAATAGCGGGGCCTACAATGAGCAGTTCTTC.

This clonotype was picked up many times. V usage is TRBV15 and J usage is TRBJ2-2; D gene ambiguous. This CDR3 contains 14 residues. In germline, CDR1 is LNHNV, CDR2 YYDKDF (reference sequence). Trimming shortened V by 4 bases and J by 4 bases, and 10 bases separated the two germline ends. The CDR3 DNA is TGTGCCACCAGCACCCGACAAACCACCGGGGAGCTGTTTTTT. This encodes CATSTRQTTGELFF.